The rows below give T cell receptor beta chains drawn from one sample of a study of shared clonotypes between healthy human individuals. Data came from immunoSEQ multiplex PCR; TCRdb stores just in-frame clones and leaves some out. In the table there are about 700,000 clones, roughly 94% of which are singletons. Sequenced input: naive CD8+ T cells sorted from blood. Source of these receptors: a young man in good health. Both conserved end residues are part of each CDR3. D genes are given only for firm matches. Only some rows state a clone size, as once, few, many or a class for expanded clones.

cdr3_aa: CASRRTGLFDEQFF
cdr3_nt: TGTGCCAGTCGGAGGACAGGGTTATTCGATGAGCAGTTCTTC
v_call: TRBV2
clone_size: -
d_call: TRBD1
j_call: TRBJ2-1

cdr3_aa: CSVRTGSYNEQFF
cdr3_nt: TGCAGCGTCCGGACAGGCTCCTACAATGAGCAGTTCTTC
v_call: TRBV29-1
clone_size: -
d_call: TRBD1
j_call: TRBJ2-1

cdr3_aa: CASSFLAKRVGSYEQYF
cdr3_nt: TGTGCCAGCAGTTTTTTAGCAAAGCGGGTGGGGTCCTACGAGCAGTACTTC
v_call: TRBV28
clone_size: -
d_call: -
j_call: TRBJ2-7

cdr3_aa: CASSIIGQLGSYEQYF
cdr3_nt: TGTGCCAGTAGTATCATAGGTCAGCTCGGCTCCTACGAGCAGTACTTC
v_call: TRBV19
clone_size: -
d_call: -
j_call: TRBJ2-7

cdr3_aa: CASTFQGAYEQYF
cdr3_nt: TGTGCCAGCACCTTCCAGGGTGCCTACGAGCAGTACTTC
v_call: TRBV5-4
clone_size: -
d_call: -
j_call: TRBJ2-7

cdr3_aa: CASSIGEFYGYTF
cdr3_nt: TGTGCCAGTAGTATCGGGGAATTCTATGGCTACACCTTC
v_call: TRBV19
clone_size: -
d_call: -
j_call: TRBJ1-2

cdr3_aa: CASSLSLGQPAHEQYF
cdr3_nt: TGTGCCAGTAGTCTCTCTTTGGGCCAGCCGGCCCACGAGCAGTACTTC
v_call: TRBV19
clone_size: -
d_call: -
j_call: TRBJ2-7

cdr3_aa: CASSLGGQLNTEAFF
cdr3_nt: TGTGCCAGCAGCTTAGGTGGGCAGTTGAACACTGAAGCTTTCTTT
v_call: TRBV7-8
clone_size: once
d_call: -
j_call: TRBJ1-1

cdr3_aa: CASSKAGLSYEQYF
cdr3_nt: TGCGCCAGCAGCAAGGCAGGGTTGTCTTACGAGCAGTACTTC
v_call: TRBV5-1
clone_size: -
d_call: -
j_call: TRBJ2-7

cdr3_aa: CATPRTGYNYGYTF
cdr3_nt: TGTGCCACCCCAAGGACCGGCTATAACTATGGCTACACCTTC
v_call: TRBV2
clone_size: -
d_call: -
j_call: TRBJ1-2

cdr3_aa: CATSTGGSNQPQHF
cdr3_nt: TGTGCCACCAGCACTGGGGGGAGCAATCAGCCCCAGCATTTT
v_call: TRBV15
clone_size: -
d_call: -
j_call: TRBJ1-5

cdr3_aa: CASRAGLTSYNEQFF
cdr3_nt: TGTGCCAGCAGAGCAGGGTTGACCTCCTACAATGAGCAGTTCTTC
v_call: TRBV27
clone_size: few
d_call: -
j_call: TRBJ2-1

cdr3_aa: CATSRVDRYRTNEKLFF
cdr3_nt: TGTGCCACCAGCAGAGTGGACAGATATCGAACTAATGAAAAACTGTTTTTT
v_call: TRBV15
clone_size: -
d_call: -
j_call: TRBJ1-4

cdr3_aa: CASSYSSGSGETQYF
cdr3_nt: TGTGCCAGCAGTTACTCGAGCGGGAGCGGTGAGACCCAGTACTTC
v_call: TRBV6-5
clone_size: -
d_call: TRBD2
j_call: TRBJ2-5

cdr3_aa: CASSLGHQMDGELFF
cdr3_nt: TGTGCCAGCAGTCTAGGACACCAAATGGACGGGGAGCTGTTTTTT
v_call: TRBV27
clone_size: -
d_call: -
j_call: TRBJ2-2

cdr3_aa: CASSLLGQGRNEQYF
cdr3_nt: TGTGCCAGCAGCTTACTGGGACAGGGGAGGAACGAGCAGTACTTC
v_call: TRBV7-9
clone_size: -
d_call: TRBD1
j_call: TRBJ2-7

cdr3_aa: CARRTGTSFSGFPTIYF
cdr3_nt: TGTGCCAGGAGGACAGGGACATCCTTCAGCGGGTTCCCCACCATATATTTT
v_call: TRBV11-3
clone_size: -
d_call: TRBD1
j_call: TRBJ1-3

cdr3_aa: CASSRRELHYEQYF
cdr3_nt: TGTGCCAGCAGTCGTCGGGAGTTACACTACGAGCAGTACTTC
v_call: TRBV14
clone_size: -
d_call: -
j_call: TRBJ2-7

cdr3_aa: CASSLVLAGGQSYEQYF
cdr3_nt: TGTGCCAGCAGCTTGGTCCTAGCGGGAGGTCAGAGCTACGAGCAGTACTTC
v_call: TRBV5-6
clone_size: -
d_call: TRBD2
j_call: TRBJ2-7

cdr3_aa: CASSWGLAGGPGEQFF
cdr3_nt: TGTGCCAGCAGCTGGGGACTAGCGGGAGGGCCAGGTGAGCAGTTCTTC
v_call: TRBV13
clone_size: -
d_call: TRBD2
j_call: TRBJ2-1

cdr3_aa: CASSQAWPYNEQFF
cdr3_nt: TGTGCCAGCAGCCAAGCTTGGCCCTACAATGAGCAGTTCTTC
v_call: TRBV14
clone_size: -
d_call: -
j_call: TRBJ2-1

cdr3_aa: CASSVAGAPRDTQYF
cdr3_nt: TGTGCCAGCAGCGTAGCGGGGGCCCCACGAGATACGCAGTATTTT
v_call: TRBV9
clone_size: -
d_call: -
j_call: TRBJ2-3

cdr3_aa: CASSYYRGPAYEQYF
cdr3_nt: TGTGCCAGCAGCTATTACCGGGGCCCCGCCTACGAGCAGTACTTC
v_call: TRBV7-2
clone_size: -
d_call: -
j_call: TRBJ2-7

cdr3_aa: CASSYGTENEQFF
cdr3_nt: TGTGCCAGCAGCTACGGGACAGAAAATGAGCAGTTCTTC
v_call: TRBV5-4
clone_size: once
d_call: TRBD1
j_call: TRBJ2-1

cdr3_aa: CAIAPGLISGSGNEQFF
cdr3_nt: TGTGCCATTGCCCCGGGTCTTATTAGCGGGAGTGGGAATGAGCAGTTCTTC
v_call: TRBV10-3
clone_size: -
d_call: TRBD2
j_call: TRBJ2-1

cdr3_aa: CASSPRTGTIDELFF
cdr3_nt: TGTGCCAGCTCACCAAGGACCGGGACTATAGATGAACTGTTTTTT
v_call: TRBV18
clone_size: -
d_call: -
j_call: TRBJ1-4

cdr3_aa: CASSFREAPYEQYF
cdr3_nt: TGTGCCAGCAGCTTCCGGGAGGCCCCCTACGAGCAGTACTTC
v_call: TRBV7-9
clone_size: -
d_call: TRBD2
j_call: TRBJ2-7

cdr3_aa: CASSHRLGTGGPVLGYGYTF
cdr3_nt: TGTGCCAGCAGCCATCGACTAGGGACAGGCGGACCCGTTTTGGGCTATGGCTACACCTTC
v_call: TRBV5-5
clone_size: -
d_call: TRBD1
j_call: TRBJ1-2

cdr3_aa: CASSFNDLAQYF
cdr3_nt: TGTGCCAGCAGTTTCAATGACTTAGCACAGTACTTC
v_call: TRBV28
clone_size: -
d_call: -
j_call: TRBJ2-4

cdr3_aa: CAWSLSFDEQFF
cdr3_nt: TGTGCCTGGAGTTTAAGTTTCGATGAGCAGTTCTTC
v_call: TRBV30
clone_size: -
d_call: -
j_call: TRBJ2-1

cdr3_aa: CASSNTRVSGRETQYF
cdr3_nt: TGTGCCAGCAGCAATACTAGGGTATCGGGTAGAGAGACCCAGTACTTC
v_call: TRBV7-9
clone_size: few
d_call: -
j_call: TRBJ2-5

cdr3_aa: CASSSRDTLYEQYF
cdr3_nt: TGTGCCAGCAGTTCCCGGGACACCTTATACGAGCAGTACTTC
v_call: TRBV27
clone_size: few
d_call: -
j_call: TRBJ2-7

cdr3_aa: CASSNGPNNEQFF
cdr3_nt: TGTGCCAGCAGTAACGGGCCTAACAATGAGCAGTTCTTC
v_call: TRBV7-3
clone_size: -
d_call: -
j_call: TRBJ2-1

cdr3_aa: CSVEDSLRVWETQYF
cdr3_nt: TGCAGCGTTGAAGATTCACTACGGGTTTGGGAGACCCAGTACTTC
v_call: TRBV29-1
clone_size: -
d_call: -
j_call: TRBJ2-5

cdr3_aa: CASSEPSGETQYF
cdr3_nt: TGTGCCAGCAGTGAACCTAGCGGGGAGACCCAGTACTTC
v_call: TRBV25-1
clone_size: -
d_call: TRBD2
j_call: TRBJ2-5

cdr3_aa: CANLSWEGMGTEAFF
cdr3_nt: TGTGCCAACCTCTCCTGGGAGGGGATGGGCACTGAAGCTTTCTTT
v_call: TRBV21-1
clone_size: -
d_call: -
j_call: TRBJ1-1

cdr3_aa: CASSFRELFF
cdr3_nt: TGTGCCAGCAGCTTTAGGGAGCTGTTTTTT
v_call: TRBV7-9
clone_size: -
d_call: -
j_call: TRBJ2-2

cdr3_aa: CASTADTYEQYF
cdr3_nt: TGTGCCAGCACCGCCGACACCTACGAGCAGTACTTC
v_call: TRBV28
clone_size: many
d_call: -
j_call: TRBJ2-7

cdr3_aa: CSVRGQIKTRSYEQYF
cdr3_nt: TGCAGCGTCCGAGGACAGATAAAGACTAGATCCTACGAGCAGTACTTC
v_call: TRBV29-1
clone_size: -
d_call: -
j_call: TRBJ2-7

cdr3_aa: CASSQDSGRIMRETQYF
cdr3_nt: TGTGCCAGCAGCCAAGATTCAGGACGCATTATGAGAGAGACCCAGTACTTC
v_call: TRBV14
clone_size: -
d_call: -
j_call: TRBJ2-5

cdr3_aa: CASSPAGQISYEQYF
cdr3_nt: TGCGCCAGCAGCCCGGCGGGACAGATTTCCTACGAGCAGTACTTC
v_call: TRBV5-1
clone_size: -
d_call: -
j_call: TRBJ2-7

cdr3_aa: CASSYDGNTEAFF
cdr3_nt: TGTGCCAGCAGTTACGACGGGAACACTGAAGCTTTCTTT
v_call: TRBV6-6
clone_size: once
d_call: -
j_call: TRBJ1-1

cdr3_aa: CASSSSIRDIQETQYF
cdr3_nt: TGTGCCAGCAGCTCCTCAATCCGGGACATTCAAGAGACCCAGTACTTC
v_call: TRBV7-9
clone_size: -
d_call: -
j_call: TRBJ2-5

cdr3_aa: CASSSQSPGLEQFF
cdr3_nt: TGTGCCAGCAGCTCACAATCACCGGGACTAGAGCAGTTCTTC
v_call: TRBV7-6
clone_size: -
d_call: TRBD2
j_call: TRBJ2-1

cdr3_aa: CASGIQGNTEAFF
cdr3_nt: TGTGCCAGCGGGATACAGGGGAACACTGAAGCTTTCTTT
v_call: TRBV6-5
clone_size: -
d_call: -
j_call: TRBJ1-1

cdr3_aa: CAISQQGAESNQPQHF
cdr3_nt: TGTGCCATCAGTCAACAGGGGGCAGAGAGCAATCAGCCCCAGCATTTT
v_call: TRBV10-3
clone_size: once
d_call: TRBD1
j_call: TRBJ1-5

cdr3_aa: CASRSWREAQETQYF
cdr3_nt: TGTGCCAGCAGATCGTGGCGGGAGGCCCAAGAGACCCAGTACTTC
v_call: TRBV6-1
clone_size: -
d_call: TRBD2
j_call: TRBJ2-5

cdr3_aa: CASSQGRQAPYEQYF
cdr3_nt: TGCGCCAGCAGCCAAGGTCGACAGGCGCCCTACGAGCAGTACTTC
v_call: TRBV4-1
clone_size: once
d_call: -
j_call: TRBJ2-7

cdr3_aa: CASSPTSGSYEQYF
cdr3_nt: TGTGCCAGCAGCCCGACTAGCGGATCCTACGAGCAGTACTTC
v_call: TRBV7-6
clone_size: -
d_call: TRBD2
j_call: TRBJ2-7

cdr3_aa: CASSLFYEQFF
cdr3_nt: TGTGCCAGCAGCCTGTTCTATGAGCAGTTCTTC
v_call: TRBV5-4
clone_size: -
d_call: -
j_call: TRBJ2-1

cdr3_aa: CAWSGDRGPEQYF
cdr3_nt: TGTGCCTGGAGTGGTGACAGGGGGCCCGAGCAGTACTTC
v_call: TRBV30
clone_size: -
d_call: TRBD1
j_call: TRBJ2-7

cdr3_aa: CASSLATTGGSYEQYF
cdr3_nt: TGTGCCAGCAGCTTAGCGACAACCGGGGGCTCCTACGAGCAGTACTTC
v_call: TRBV7-9
clone_size: -
d_call: -
j_call: TRBJ2-7

cdr3_aa: CASSQGAGTEAFF
cdr3_nt: TGCGCCAGCAGCCAAGGGGCTGGCACTGAAGCTTTCTTT
v_call: TRBV4-3
clone_size: -
d_call: -
j_call: TRBJ1-1

cdr3_aa: CAIFLSYEQYF
cdr3_nt: TGTGCCATTTTCCTTTCCTACGAGCAGTACTTC
v_call: TRBV10-3
clone_size: -
d_call: -
j_call: TRBJ2-7

cdr3_aa: CASSVGRTTIEQFF
cdr3_nt: TGTGCCAGCAGCGTAGGCAGGACCACAATTGAGCAGTTCTTC
v_call: TRBV9
clone_size: -
d_call: -
j_call: TRBJ2-1

cdr3_aa: CASSLGQGWNQPQHF
cdr3_nt: TGTGCCAGCAGTTTAGGACAGGGATGGAATCAGCCCCAGCATTTT
v_call: TRBV5-6
clone_size: -
d_call: TRBD1
j_call: TRBJ1-5

cdr3_aa: CSARGGNEQYF
cdr3_nt: TGCAGTGCTAGAGGAGGGAACGAGCAGTACTTC
v_call: TRBV20-1
clone_size: once
d_call: -
j_call: TRBJ2-7

cdr3_aa: CSVHKNTEAFF
cdr3_nt: TGCAGCGTCCACAAGAACACTGAAGCTTTCTTT
v_call: TRBV29-1
clone_size: -
d_call: -
j_call: TRBJ1-1

cdr3_aa: CVAGRVSYEQYF
cdr3_nt: TGTGTAGCGGGACGAGTCTCCTACGAGCAGTACTTC
v_call: TRBV27
clone_size: -
d_call: TRBD2
j_call: TRBJ2-7